A selection of T cell receptor beta chains follows, all from one sample in a study of blood T cell repertoires in COVID-19. TCRdb keeps only in-frame clones here, not all; method: immunoSEQ multiplex PCR. The repertoire includes about 100,000 clones, approximately 91% of them detected once, and approximately 5% sits in the top ten. Material: peripheral blood. Receptors were obtained from a human donor in a cohort sampled during active COVID-19. CDR3s include the opening cysteine and the closing phenylalanine or tryptophan. D genes are given only for firm matches. Clone size appears in some rows only: once, few, many, or a class for an expanded clone.

CDR3aa	CDR3nt	d_gene	j_gene	v_gene	abundance
CASSLWTWRSGNTIYF	TGTGCCAGCAGTTTATGGACTTGGAGGTCTGGAAACACCATATATTTT	NA	TRBJ1-3	TRBV28	NA
CASSQVLAGNEQFF	TGTGCCAGCAGCCAAGTGCTAGCTGGCAATGAGCAGTTCTTC	NA	TRBJ2-1	TRBV3-1/TRBV3-2	NA
CASSLDYASPDTQYF	TGCGCCAGCAGCTTGGACTACGCGTCCCCAGATACGCAGTATTTT	NA	TRBJ2-3	TRBV5-1	NA
CASSSGGALSSYEQYF	TGTGCCAGCAGTTCAGGGGGCGCCCTTAGCTCCTACGAGCAGTACTTC	TRBD1	TRBJ2-7	TRBV6-2/TRBV6-3	few
CASSIKRGLAGKETQYF	TGTGCCAGTAGTATAAAACGGGGGCTAGCGGGAAAAGAGACCCAGTACTTC	TRBD2	TRBJ2-5	TRBV19	NA
CASSLSRVSETQYF	TGTGCCAGCAGCTTAAGTCGGGTTTCGGAGACCCAGTACTTC	NA	TRBJ2-5	TRBV11-3	NA
CASSFRLAGGLWYEQFF	TGTGCCAGCAGCTTCAGACTAGCGGGAGGGCTATGGTATGAGCAGTTCTTC	TRBD2	TRBJ2-1	TRBV11-2	NA
CASSIEGAAKNIQYF	TGTGCCAGTAGTATTGAGGGGGCGGCCAAAAACATTCAGTACTTC	TRBD1	TRBJ2-4	TRBV19	NA
CASSKSLILQVAGANVLTF	TGTGCCAGTAGTAAATCCCTAATATTACAGGTTGCTGGGGCCAACGTCCTGACTTTC	NA	TRBJ2-6	TRBV19	NA
CASSPLRDRSYSGNTIYF	TGTGCCAGCTCACCGCTTCGCGACAGATCATACTCTGGAAACACCATATATTTT	NA	TRBJ1-3	TRBV18	once
CASSLGGINTGELFF	TGTGCCAGCAGCTTGGGCGGGATCAACACCGGGGAGCTGTTTTTT	NA	TRBJ2-2	TRBV11-2	NA
CASSGQASNSPLHF	TGTGCCAGCAGCGGACAGGCGAGCAATTCACCCCTCCACTTT	TRBD1	TRBJ1-6	TRBV27	NA
CASGIPQGYEQYF	TGTGCTAGTGGTATACCGCAGGGATACGAGCAGTACTTC	NA	TRBJ2-7	TRBV12-5	NA
CAIGTSGGQETQYF	TGTGCCATCGGGACTAGCGGGGGACAAGAGACCCAGTACTTC	TRBD2	TRBJ2-5	TRBV10-3	NA
CTSSGRDRYSYEQYF	TGTACCAGCAGTGGGCGGGACAGGTACTCTTACGAGCAGTACTTC	TRBD1	TRBJ2-7	TRBV28	NA
CASSQVYRGAAGNTIYF	TGCGCCAGCAGCCAGGTCTACCGGGGGGCGGCTGGAAACACCATATATTTT	NA	TRBJ1-3	TRBV5-1	NA
CASSLAGAGREEKLFF	TGTGCCAGCAGCTTGGCCGGTGCGGGGCGGGAAGAAAAACTGTTTTTT	NA	TRBJ1-4	TRBV5-4	few
CASSQAGTGLEAFF	TGTGCCAGCAGCCAAGCCGGGACAGGACTAGAAGCTTTCTTT	TRBD1	TRBJ1-1	TRBV14	few
CASSLGGITDTQYF	TGTGCCAGCAGCCTAGGGGGAATCACAGATACGCAGTATTTT	NA	TRBJ2-3	TRBV7-3	NA
CASSQRGWGYTF	TGTGCCAGCAGCCAACGGGGGTGGGGCTACACCTTC	NA	TRBJ1-2	TRBV5-4	few
CASSRGPGGKNIQYF	TGTGCCAGTAGTAGGGGACCGGGGGGGAAAAACATTCAGTACTTC	TRBD2	TRBJ2-4	TRBV19	once
CASSPTGTGDYNEKLFF	TGTGCCAGCAGCCCCACCGGGACAGGGGATTATAATGAAAAACTGTTTTTT	TRBD1	TRBJ1-4	TRBV5-6	once
CASTREGALYGYTF	TGTGCCAGCACGAGAGAGGGGGCTCTCTATGGCTACACCTTC	TRBD1	TRBJ1-2	TRBV6-5	NA
CASSPTGTGELFF	TGCGCCAGCAGTCCGACGGGCACCGGGGAGCTGTTTTTT	NA	TRBJ2-2	TRBV10-1	NA
CASSRSEGFSYEQYF	TGTGCCAGCTCACGATCCGAGGGATTTTCCTACGAGCAGTACTTC	NA	TRBJ2-7	TRBV18	NA
CASSPTGREQYF	TGTGCCAGCAGCCCCACAGGGAGAGAGCAGTACTTC	NA	TRBJ2-7	TRBV6-5	NA
CASSLGSSNQPQHF	TGTGCCAGCTCGTTGGGGAGTAGCAATCAGCCCCAGCATTTT	NA	TRBJ1-5	TRBV18	NA
CASSQGLAGVYEQYF	TGCGCCAGCAGCCAGGGACTAGCGGGAGTCTACGAGCAGTACTTC	TRBD2	TRBJ2-7	TRBV4-1	few
CASSLGASAGKNIQYF	TGTGCCAGCAGTTTAGGCGCCAGTGCGGGCAAAAACATTCAGTACTTC	NA	TRBJ2-4	TRBV28	NA
CASSQFSGGWETQYF	TGTGCCAGCAGCCAATTTTCGGGGGGTTGGGAGACCCAGTACTTC	TRBD2	TRBJ2-5	TRBV3-1/TRBV3-2	once
CASSYSGRGAWEQYF	TGTGCCAGCAGTTACTCGGGCAGGGGGGCCTGGGAGCAGTACTTC	NA	TRBJ2-7	TRBV6-5	NA
CASTAGPAYEQYF	TGTGCCTCTACAGCGGGGCCCGCCTACGAGCAGTACTTC	TRBD2	TRBJ2-7	TRBV10-3	NA
CASSLGPQLDTQYF	TGCGCCAGCAGCTTGGGCCCTCAACTAGATACGCAGTATTTT	NA	TRBJ2-3	TRBV5-1	NA
CASSDPRGVNTEAFF	TGTGCCAGCAGTGACCCCAGGGGGGTGAACACTGAAGCTTTCTTT	TRBD1	TRBJ1-1	TRBV6-1	NA
CASSYGRGDTQYF	TGTGCCAGCAGTTACGGGAGAGGGGATACGCAGTATTTT	NA	TRBJ2-3	TRBV6-5	NA
CASSLVQGRETQYF	TGTGCCAGCAGCTTAGTTCAGGGAAGAGAGACCCAGTACTTC	NA	TRBJ2-5	TRBV7-9	NA
CASSLAVGQSSYNSPLHF	TGTGCCAGCAGCTTAGCGGTGGGACAGAGCTCCTATAATTCACCCCTCCACTTT	TRBD1	TRBJ1-6	TRBV7-8	NA
CASRTGQNNYEQYF	TGTGCCAGCAGGACGGGACAGAACAACTACGAGCAGTACTTC	TRBD1	TRBJ2-7	TRBV6-6	once
CASTGVRFHEQYF	TGTGCCAGTACAGGGGTCAGGTTCCACGAGCAGTACTTC	TRBD1	TRBJ2-7	TRBV6-6	NA
CASSKPGQLISTLSGANVLTF	TGTGCCAGTAGTAAGCCGGGACAATTAATATCTACCCTCTCTGGGGCCAACGTCCTGACTTTC	NA	TRBJ2-6	TRBV19	NA
CASSVVAGDYNEQFF	TGTGCCAGCAGCGTCGTAGCGGGAGACTACAATGAGCAGTTCTTC	TRBD2	TRBJ2-1	TRBV7-2	NA
CASSLEGQGGKKLFF	TGCGCCAGCAGCTTGGAGGGACAGGGAGGTAAAAAACTGTTTTTT	TRBD1	TRBJ1-4	TRBV5-1	few
CASSSGGQTNSPLHF	TGTGCCAGCAGCTCCGGAGGACAGACGAATTCACCCCTCCACTTT	NA	TRBJ1-6	TRBV3-1/TRBV3-2	few
CASSLLIRIEGANEQFF	TGCGCCAGCAGCTTGCTAATCCGGATAGAAGGGGCAAATGAGCAGTTCTTC	NA	TRBJ2-1	TRBV5-1	once
CASSMQGASGNTIYF	TGTGCCAGTAGTATGCAGGGGGCGTCTGGAAACACCATATATTTT	TRBD1	TRBJ1-3	TRBV19	NA
CASSVGQYYPYEQYF	TGTGCCAGCAGCGTAGGCCAGTACTACCCCTACGAGCAGTACTTC	NA	TRBJ2-7	TRBV9	NA
CASSREGQGYTF	TGTGCCAGCAGTCGGGAGGGACAGGGCTACACCTTC	TRBD1	TRBJ1-2	TRBV12-3/TRBV12-4	few
CSASPGRLGELFF	TGCAGTGCTAGTCCCGGGAGGCTCGGGGAGCTGTTTTTT	TRBD2	TRBJ2-2	TRBV20-1	NA
CASSLGVTGLAEAFF	TGTGCCAGCAGCTTAGGCGTCACAGGGTTGGCTGAAGCTTTCTTT	NA	TRBJ1-1	TRBV7-9	NA
CSVASGTGGRTEAFF	TGCAGCGTAGCTTCCGGGACAGGGGGCCGCACTGAAGCTTTCTTT	TRBD1	TRBJ1-1	TRBV29-1	NA
CASSYARKNTEAFF	TGTGCCAGCAGTTACGCCAGGAAGAACACTGAAGCTTTCTTT	NA	TRBJ1-1	TRBV6-5	NA